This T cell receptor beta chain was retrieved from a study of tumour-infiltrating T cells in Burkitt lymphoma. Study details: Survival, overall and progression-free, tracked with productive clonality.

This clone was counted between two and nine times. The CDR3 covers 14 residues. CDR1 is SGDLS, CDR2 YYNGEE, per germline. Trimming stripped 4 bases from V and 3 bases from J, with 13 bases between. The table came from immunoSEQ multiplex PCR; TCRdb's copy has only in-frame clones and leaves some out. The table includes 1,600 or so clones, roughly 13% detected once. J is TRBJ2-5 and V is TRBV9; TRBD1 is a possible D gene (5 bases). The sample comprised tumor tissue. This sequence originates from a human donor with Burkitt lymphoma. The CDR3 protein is CASSLLGVEETQYF. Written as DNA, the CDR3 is TGTGCCAGCAGCCTGCTAGGGGTGGAAGAGACCCAGTACTTC.